Presented here are 9 T cell receptor beta chains from one specimen sequenced in a study of control samples from healthy donors and cancer patients. Sequenced by immunoSEQ multiplex PCR; TCRdb stores in-frame clones only, minus some. The sample yields 150,000 to 200,000 clones, roughly 95% seen once. Sequenced: blood. These receptor sequences come from a woman in her thirties in good health.

A few counts support this clone. The chain has TRBV28 and TRBJ1-5; no clear D gene. The CDR3 runs 15 residues. The germline gives CDR1 MDHEN, CDR2 SYDVKM. Trimming left V 2 bases short and J 2 bases short, with 10 bases between. The CDR3 loop reads CASSLGGFGNQPQHF. As DNA, the CDR3 is TGTGCCAGCAGTTTAGGAGGGTTTGGCAATCAGCCCCAGCATTTT. Drawing the rest from reference TRBV28 and TRBJ1-5, the complete variable domain is DVKVTQSSRYLVKRTGEKVFLECVQDMDHENMFWYRQDPGLGLRLIYFSYDVKMKEKGDIPEGYSVSREKKERFSLILESASTNQTSMYLCASSLGGFGNQPQHFGDGTRLSIL.

The chain employs TRBV11-2 and TRBJ2-1; D is uncertain. The CDR3 is 12 amino acids. The germline V gene encodes CDR1 SGHAT and CDR2 FQNNGV. The V end was cut by 6 bases, the J end by 9 bases, with 12 bases between. CDR3 sequence: CASRRLGGEQFF. The CDR3, as DNA: TGTGCCAGCAGACGACTCGGTGGTGAGCAGTTCTTC.

The chain carries TRBV6-5 and TRBJ2-7; 11 nucleotides agree with TRBD2. The CDR3 contains 16 residues. Germline CDR1 reads MNHEY; CDR2 reads SVGAGI. V was pared by 2 bases and J by 3 bases, with 6 bases of the junction left unmatched. The CDR3: CASSYNPSGRFYEQYF. The DNA of the CDR3 is TGTGCCAGCAGTTACAATCCTAGCGGGAGGTTCTACGAGCAGTACTTC.

The sample holds one count of this clone. The genes are TRBV11-1 and TRBJ1-1; no firm D call. CDR1 and CDR2 (germline): SGHAT, FQDESV (reference sequence). The CDR3 has 13 amino acids. V gave up 4 bases and J gave up 8 bases, with 14 bases separating them. The CDR3 DNA is TGTGCCAGCAGCTACATAAGCCGCCGAGAAGCTTTCTTT. It yields the protein CASSYISRREAFF.

The CDR3 bases are TGTGCCAGCAGCTTAGCGCTGGGAGAGCTTCCGGAGCTGTTTTTT. This codes for CASSLALGELPELFF. V gene TRBV7-9 combines with J gene TRBJ2-2; D perhaps matches TRBD2 (5 bases). CDR1 and CDR2 (germline): SEHNR, FQNEAQ (reference sequence). V was pared by 0 bases and J by 10 bases, with 15 bases between. This CDR3 has 15 amino acids.

The gene calls are TRBV11-2 and TRBJ2-7; 7 bases are shared with TRBD2. The CDR3 runs to 14 residues. Trimming removed 1 base from V and 1 base from J; junction bases left unmatched: 1. Germline V gene data show CDR1 as SGHAT and CDR2 as FQNNGV. For the CDR3, the DNA is TGTGCCAGCAGCTTAGCGCGGGGGTCCTACGAGCAGTACTTC. It yields the protein CASSLARGSYEQYF. The variable domain in full, completed from reference TRBV11-2 and TRBJ2-7, reads EAGVAQSPRYKIIEKRQSVAFWCNPISGHATLYWYQQILGQGPKLLIQFQNNGVVDDSQLPKDRFSAERLKGVDSTLKIQPAKLEDSAVYLCASSLARGSYEQYFGPGTRLTVT.

J is TRBJ1-1 and V is TRBV3-1 (or the pseudogene TRBV3-2); no reliable D call. CDR1 and CDR2 (germline): LGHDT, YNNKEL (reference sequence). This CDR3 comprises 12 residues. V dropped 1 base and J dropped 6 bases, with 6 bases sitting between them. The CDR3 sequence: CASSQGAPEAFF. CDR3 sequence (DNA): TGTGCCAGCAGCCAAGGAGCCCCTGAAGCTTTCTTT.

The chain carries TRBV18 and TRBJ1-1; TRBD1 is a possible D gene (6 bases). This CDR3 comprises 13 residues. Germline V gene data show CDR1 as KGHSH and CDR2 as LQKENI. The V end was cut by 5 bases, the J end by 6 bases, with 13 bases between. The CDR3 reads CASSEQGRAEAFF. The CDR3 DNA reads TGTGCCAGCTCAGAACAGGGAAGGGCTGAAGCTTTCTTT.

The genes are TRBV11-2 and TRBJ2-1; 10 positions agree with TRBD1. The CDR3 extends over 16 amino acids. J lost 8 bases, V lost 5 bases, and 12 bases had no gene match. The germline V gene has CDR1 SGHAT and CDR2 FQNNGV. The CDR3 spells CASSQGGTGVLYEQFF. The CDR3 DNA reads as TGTGCCAGCAGCCAAGGGGGGACAGGGGTATTATATGAGCAGTTCTTC.